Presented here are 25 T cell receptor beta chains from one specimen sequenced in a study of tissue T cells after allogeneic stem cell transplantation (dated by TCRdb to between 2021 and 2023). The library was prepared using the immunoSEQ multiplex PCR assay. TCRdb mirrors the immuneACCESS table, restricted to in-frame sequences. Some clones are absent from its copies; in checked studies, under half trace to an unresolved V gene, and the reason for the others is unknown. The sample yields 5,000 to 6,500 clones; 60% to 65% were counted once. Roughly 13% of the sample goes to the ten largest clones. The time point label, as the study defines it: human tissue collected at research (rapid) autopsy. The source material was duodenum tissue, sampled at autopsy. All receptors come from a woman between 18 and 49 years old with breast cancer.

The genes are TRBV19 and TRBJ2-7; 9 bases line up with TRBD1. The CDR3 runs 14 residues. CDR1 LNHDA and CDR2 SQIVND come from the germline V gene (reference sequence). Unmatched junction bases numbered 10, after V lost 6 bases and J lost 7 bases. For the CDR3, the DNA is TGTGCCAGTAGACGGACAGGGGTTTCTGGGGAGCAGTACTTC. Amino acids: CASRRTGVSGEQYF.

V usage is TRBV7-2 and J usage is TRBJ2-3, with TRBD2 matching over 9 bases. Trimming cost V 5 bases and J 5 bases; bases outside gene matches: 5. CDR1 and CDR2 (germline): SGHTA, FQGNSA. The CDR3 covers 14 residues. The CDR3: CASSQGLAGDTQYF. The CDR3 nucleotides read TGTGCCAGCAGCCAGGGACTAGCCGGAGATACGCAGTATTTT.

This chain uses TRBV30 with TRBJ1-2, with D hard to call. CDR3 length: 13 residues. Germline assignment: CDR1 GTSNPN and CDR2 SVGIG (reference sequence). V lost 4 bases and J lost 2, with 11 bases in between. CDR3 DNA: TGTGCCTGGACTTTGGACCACAACTATGGCTACACCTTC. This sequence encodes CAWTLDHNYGYTF.

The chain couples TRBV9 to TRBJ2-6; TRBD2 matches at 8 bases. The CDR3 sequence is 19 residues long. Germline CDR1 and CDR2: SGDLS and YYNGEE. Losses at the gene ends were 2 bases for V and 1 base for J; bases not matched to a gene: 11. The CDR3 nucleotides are TGTGCCAGCAGCGTTTATTACGGGAGGGGGTCTTCTGGGGCCAACGTCCTGACTTTC. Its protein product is CASSVYYGRGSSGANVLTF.

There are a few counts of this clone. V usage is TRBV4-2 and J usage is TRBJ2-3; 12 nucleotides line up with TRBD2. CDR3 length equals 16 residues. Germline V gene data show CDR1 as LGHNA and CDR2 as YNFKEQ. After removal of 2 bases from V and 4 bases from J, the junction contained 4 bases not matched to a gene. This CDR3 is CASSQQLAGGADTQYF. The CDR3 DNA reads TGTGCCAGCAGCCAACAACTAGCGGGAGGAGCAGATACGCAGTATTTT.

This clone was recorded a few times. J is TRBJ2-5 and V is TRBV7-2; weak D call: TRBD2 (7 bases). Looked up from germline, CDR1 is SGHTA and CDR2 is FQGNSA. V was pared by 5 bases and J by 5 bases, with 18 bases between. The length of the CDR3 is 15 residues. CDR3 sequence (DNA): TGTGCCAGCAGCCCGAACGGCGGGGGCTCGGAGACCCAGTACTTC. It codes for CASSPNGGGSETQYF.

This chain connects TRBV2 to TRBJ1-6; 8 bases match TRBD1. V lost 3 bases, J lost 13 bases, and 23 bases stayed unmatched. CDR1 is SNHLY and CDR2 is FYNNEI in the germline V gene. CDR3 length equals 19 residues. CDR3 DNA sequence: TGTGCCAGCAGTGATACCGGACAGGGTGGGGATGTAATCGATGCGCCCCTCCACTTT. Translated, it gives CASSDTGQGGDVIDAPLHF.

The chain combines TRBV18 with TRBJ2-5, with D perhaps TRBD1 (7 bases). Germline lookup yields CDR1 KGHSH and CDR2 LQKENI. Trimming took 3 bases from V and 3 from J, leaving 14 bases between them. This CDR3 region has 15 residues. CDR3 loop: CASSPQGGEEETQYF. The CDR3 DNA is TGTGCCAGCTCACCCCAGGGGGGCGAGGAAGAGACCCAGTACTTC.

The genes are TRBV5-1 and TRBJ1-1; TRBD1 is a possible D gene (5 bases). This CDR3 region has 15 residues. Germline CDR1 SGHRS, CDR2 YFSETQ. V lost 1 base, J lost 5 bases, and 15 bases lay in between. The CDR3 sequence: CASSLTPQDGTEAFF. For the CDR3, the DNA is TGCGCCAGCAGCTTGACCCCACAGGATGGGACTGAAGCTTTCTTT.

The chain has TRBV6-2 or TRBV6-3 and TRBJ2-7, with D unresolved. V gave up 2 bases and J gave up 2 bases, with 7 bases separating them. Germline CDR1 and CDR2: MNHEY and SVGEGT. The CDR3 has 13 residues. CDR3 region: CASSYVATYEQYF. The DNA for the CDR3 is TGTGCCAGCAGTTACGTGGCAACCTACGAGCAGTACTTC.

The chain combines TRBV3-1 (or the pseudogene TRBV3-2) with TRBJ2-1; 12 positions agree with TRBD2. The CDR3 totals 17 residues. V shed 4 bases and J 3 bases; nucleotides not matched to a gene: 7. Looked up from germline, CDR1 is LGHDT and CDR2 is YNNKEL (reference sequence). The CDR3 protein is CASSPRLAGVYYNEQFF. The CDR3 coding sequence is TGTGCCAGCAGCCCCCGACTAGCGGGAGTTTACTACAATGAGCAGTTCTTC.

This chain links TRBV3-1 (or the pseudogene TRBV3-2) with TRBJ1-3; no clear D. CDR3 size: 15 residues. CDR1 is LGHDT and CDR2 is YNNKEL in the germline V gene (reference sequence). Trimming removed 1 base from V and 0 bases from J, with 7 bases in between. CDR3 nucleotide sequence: TGTGCCAGCAGCCAAGGTTCCCGCTCTGGAAACACCATATATTTT. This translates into CASSQGSRSGNTIYF.

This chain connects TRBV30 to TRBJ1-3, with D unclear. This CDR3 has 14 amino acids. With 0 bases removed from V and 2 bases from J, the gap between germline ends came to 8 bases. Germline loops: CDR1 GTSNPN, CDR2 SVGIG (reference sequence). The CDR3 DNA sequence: TGTGCCTGGAGTGTAGGGAACACTGGAAACACCATATATTTT. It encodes CAWSVGNTGNTIYF.

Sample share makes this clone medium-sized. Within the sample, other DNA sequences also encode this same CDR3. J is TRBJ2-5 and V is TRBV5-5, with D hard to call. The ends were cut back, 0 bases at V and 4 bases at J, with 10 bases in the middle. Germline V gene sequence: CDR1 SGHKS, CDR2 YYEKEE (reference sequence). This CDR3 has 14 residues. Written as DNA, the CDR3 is TGTGCCAGCAGCTTGGTAGGAACGCGAGAGACCCAGTACTTC. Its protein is CASSLVGTRETQYF.

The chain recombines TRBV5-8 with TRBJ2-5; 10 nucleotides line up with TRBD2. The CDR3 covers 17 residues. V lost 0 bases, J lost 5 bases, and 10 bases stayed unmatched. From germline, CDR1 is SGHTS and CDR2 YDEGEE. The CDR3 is CASSLEGSGRRRETQYF. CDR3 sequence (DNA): TGTGCCAGCAGCTTGGAGGGTAGCGGGAGGAGGAGGGAGACCCAGTACTTC.

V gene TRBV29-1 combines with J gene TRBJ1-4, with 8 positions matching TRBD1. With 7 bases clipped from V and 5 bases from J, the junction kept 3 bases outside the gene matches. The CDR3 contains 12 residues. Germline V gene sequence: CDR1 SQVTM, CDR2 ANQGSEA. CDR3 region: CSGGQENEKLFF. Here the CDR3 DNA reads TGCAGCGGGGGACAGGAAAATGAAAAACTGTTTTTT.

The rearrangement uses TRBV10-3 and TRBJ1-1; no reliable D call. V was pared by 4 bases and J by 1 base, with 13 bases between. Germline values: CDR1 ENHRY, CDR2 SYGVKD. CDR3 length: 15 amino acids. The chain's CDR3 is CAISADDGRNTEAFF. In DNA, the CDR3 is TGTGCCATCAGTGCTGACGACGGGAGGAACACTGAAGCTTTCTTT.

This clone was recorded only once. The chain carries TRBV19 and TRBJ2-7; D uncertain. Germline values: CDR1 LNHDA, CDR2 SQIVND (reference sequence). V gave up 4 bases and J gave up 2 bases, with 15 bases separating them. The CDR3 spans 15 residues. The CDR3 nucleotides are TGTGCCAGTAGTAGTTTCACTGACGGACCCTACGAGCAGTACTTC. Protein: CASSSFTDGPYEQYF.

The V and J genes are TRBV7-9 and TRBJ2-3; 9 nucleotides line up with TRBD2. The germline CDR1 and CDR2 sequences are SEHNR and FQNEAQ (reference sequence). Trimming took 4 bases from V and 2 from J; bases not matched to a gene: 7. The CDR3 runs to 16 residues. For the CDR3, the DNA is TGTGCCAGCAGCTCAGTTAGCGGGAGAAACACAGATACGCAGTATTTT. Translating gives CASSSVSGRNTDTQYF.

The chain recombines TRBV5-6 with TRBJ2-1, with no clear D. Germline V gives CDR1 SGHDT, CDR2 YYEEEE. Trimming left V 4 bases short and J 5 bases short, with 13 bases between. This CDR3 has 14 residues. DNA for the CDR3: TGTGCCAGCAGCCTCCCCGGCAGTAACAATGAGCAGTTCTTC. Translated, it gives CASSLPGSNNEQFF.

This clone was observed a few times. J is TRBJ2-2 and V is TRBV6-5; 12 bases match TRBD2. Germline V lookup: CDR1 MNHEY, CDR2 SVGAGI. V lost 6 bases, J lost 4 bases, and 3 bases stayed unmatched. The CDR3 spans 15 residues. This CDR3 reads CASRLAGGPTGELFF. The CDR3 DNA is TGTGCCAGCAGGCTAGCGGGAGGGCCCACCGGGGAGCTGTTTTTT.

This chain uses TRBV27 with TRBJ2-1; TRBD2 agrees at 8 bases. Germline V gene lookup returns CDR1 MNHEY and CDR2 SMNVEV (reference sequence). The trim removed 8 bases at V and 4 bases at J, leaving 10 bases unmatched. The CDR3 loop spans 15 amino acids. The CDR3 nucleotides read TGTGCCAGCCACGCAGTAGCGGGGACATACAATGAGCAGTTCTTC. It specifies CASHAVAGTYNEQFF.

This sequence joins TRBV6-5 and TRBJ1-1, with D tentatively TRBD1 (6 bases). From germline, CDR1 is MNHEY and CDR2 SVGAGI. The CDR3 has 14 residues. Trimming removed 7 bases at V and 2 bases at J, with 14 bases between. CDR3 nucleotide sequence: TGTGCCAGCATTCTGGGAGGGGGAAACACTGAAGCTTTCTTT. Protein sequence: CASILGGGNTEAFF.

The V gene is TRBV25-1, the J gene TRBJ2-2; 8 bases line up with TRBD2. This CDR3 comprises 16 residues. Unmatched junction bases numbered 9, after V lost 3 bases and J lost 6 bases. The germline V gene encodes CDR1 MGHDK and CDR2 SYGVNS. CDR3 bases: TGTGCCAGCAGTGATGCCGGGACTAGTTCTCCCGGGGAGCTGTTTTTT. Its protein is CASSDAGTSSPGELFF.

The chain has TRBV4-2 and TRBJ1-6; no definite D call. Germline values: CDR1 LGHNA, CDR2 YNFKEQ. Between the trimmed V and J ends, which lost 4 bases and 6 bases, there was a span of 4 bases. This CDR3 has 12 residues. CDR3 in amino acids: CASSLGNSPLHF. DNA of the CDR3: TGTGCCAGCAGCCTGGGTAATTCACCCCTCCACTTT.